The rows below give T cell receptor beta chains drawn from one sample of a study of OX40 agonist ivuxolimab in advanced cancers. The protocol was immunoSEQ multiplex PCR, while the TCRdb copy is restricted to in-frame clones and leaves out a portion. In the table there are around 75,000 clones, 89% of which are singletons. Sequencing used CD4+ or CD8+ T cells sorted from blood, obtained in a trial of the OX40 agonist ivuxolimab. Every receptor here comes from an adult with an advanced solid tumor such as melanoma, head and neck, liver or kidney cancer. CDR3s include the opening cysteine and the closing phenylalanine or tryptophan. Each record gives: CDR3 protein, CDR3 DNA, clone size, V gene, D gene, J gene. D genes are given only for firm matches. Where a row states a size, it is once, few, many or the class of an expanded clone; other rows omit it.

CDR3: CASSFDYYEQYF; DNA: TGTGCCAGCAGTTTTGATTACTACGAGCAGTACTTC; size: -; V: TRBV6-1; D: -; J: TRBJ2-7
CDR3: CASSQWTGSGANVLTF; DNA: TGTGCCAGCAGCCAATGGACAGGCTCTGGGGCCAACGTCCTGACTTTC; size: -; V: TRBV14; D: TRBD1; J: TRBJ2-6
CDR3: CASSFLGSQINTEAFF; DNA: TGTGCCAGCAGTTTCTTGGGCTCCCAGATAAACACTGAAGCTTTCTTT; size: once; V: TRBV27; D: -; J: TRBJ1-1
CDR3: CASGAETNTGELFF; DNA: TGTGCCTCGGGGGCAGAGACGAACACCGGGGAGCTGTTTTTT; size: -; V: TRBV7-7; D: -; J: TRBJ2-2
CDR3: CASSPRGGMQDTQYF; DNA: TGTGCCAGCAGCCCGCGCGGAGGCATGCAAGATACGCAGTATTTT; size: -; V: TRBV7-9; D: -; J: TRBJ2-3
CDR3: CASSFDRQYF; DNA: TGTGCCAGCAGTTTCGACCGGCAGTACTTC; size: -; V: TRBV28; D: -; J: TRBJ2-7
CDR3: CASSEGGRKAYGYTF; DNA: TGTGCCAGCAGTGAAGGGGGACGGAAAGCTTATGGCTACACCTTC; size: -; V: TRBV6-1; D: -; J: TRBJ1-2
CDR3: CASSLTPGGNSPLHF; DNA: TGTGCCAGCTCTCTGACACCAGGGGGAAATTCACCCCTCCACTTT; size: -; V: TRBV2; D: TRBD1; J: TRBJ1-6
CDR3: CASSFPGRSGNTIYF; DNA: TGTGCCAGCAGTTTTCCGGGTCGCTCTGGAAACACCATATATTTT; size: -; V: TRBV28; D: -; J: TRBJ1-3
CDR3: CATSPPGPGARGYTF; DNA: TGTGCCACCAGCCCCCCAGGGCCAGGGGCGCGGGGCTACACCTTC; size: -; V: TRBV15; D: -; J: TRBJ1-2
CDR3: CASSFSGGMNTDTQYF; DNA: TGCGCCAGCAGCTTTAGCGGGGGGATGAACACAGATACGCAGTATTTT; size: -; V: TRBV5-1; D: TRBD2; J: TRBJ2-3
CDR3: CASSLGARGTDTQYF; DNA: TGCGCCAGCAGCTTGGGGGCCAGGGGCACAGATACGCAGTATTTT; size: -; V: TRBV5-1; D: -; J: TRBJ2-3
CDR3: CASSRISGLANNEQFF; DNA: TGTGCCAGCAGCCGTATCTCGGGACTAGCGAATAATGAGCAGTTCTTC; size: once; V: TRBV5-8; D: TRBD2; J: TRBJ2-1
CDR3: CASSRETGTLGDIRQYF; DNA: TGTGCCAGCAGCCGTGAAACCGGGACCCTCGGGGACATACGGCAGTATTTT; size: -; V: TRBV5-4; D: -; J: TRBJ2-3
CDR3: CASSLLSQVHYGYTF; DNA: TGTGCCAGCAGTTTATTATCCCAGGTCCACTATGGCTACACCTTC; size: -; V: TRBV28; D: -; J: TRBJ1-2
CDR3: CSTGTGGHEQYF; DNA: TGCAGCACCGGGACAGGGGGCCACGAGCAGTACTTC; size: -; V: TRBV29-1; D: TRBD1; J: TRBJ2-7
CDR3: CASRQFSGANVLTF; DNA: TGTGCCAGTAGACAGTTCTCTGGGGCCAACGTCCTGACTTTC; size: -; V: TRBV19; D: -; J: TRBJ2-6
CDR3: CASSQFTWTYNEQFF; DNA: TGTGCCAGCAGCCAATTTACATGGACCTACAATGAGCAGTTCTTC; size: -; V: TRBV4-2; D: -; J: TRBJ2-1
CDR3: CASSLGLLYEQYF; DNA: TGTGCCAGCAGCTTAGGACTACTCTACGAGCAGTACTTC; size: -; V: TRBV11-2; D: -; J: TRBJ2-7
CDR3: CASSSGYRQGEIGNQPQHF; DNA: TGTGCCAGCTCATCAGGGTATCGACAGGGCGAAATTGGCAATCAGCCCCAGCATTTT; size: -; V: TRBV18; D: TRBD1; J: TRBJ1-5
CDR3: CASSSPSFNEQFF; DNA: TGTGCCAGCAGTTCGCCTAGCTTCAATGAGCAGTTCTTC; size: -; V: TRBV28; D: -; J: TRBJ2-1
CDR3: CASSQTSGTGINQPQHF; DNA: TGTGCCAGCAGTCAAACCTCGGGCACAGGGATCAATCAGCCCCAGCATTTT; size: -; V: TRBV27; D: -; J: TRBJ1-5
CDR3: CASSSVWGQGNWGSYEQYF; DNA: TGTGCCAGCAGTTCGGTGTGGGGACAGGGGAATTGGGGCTCCTACGAGCAGTACTTC; size: -; V: TRBV28; D: TRBD1; J: TRBJ2-7
CDR3: CASSRQGAGGYTF; DNA: TGTGCCAGCAGTAGACAGGGGGCGGGTGGCTACACCTTC; size: -; V: TRBV27; D: TRBD1; J: TRBJ1-2
CDR3: CASSPGTSGTGELFF; DNA: TGTGCCAGCAGCCCAGGGACTAGCGGGACCGGGGAGCTGTTTTTT; size: -; V: TRBV11-3; D: TRBD2; J: TRBJ2-2
CDR3: CASRTGKMNTEAFF; DNA: TGTGCCAGCAGGACGGGGAAGATGAACACTGAAGCTTTCTTT; size: -; V: TRBV6-5; D: -; J: TRBJ1-1
CDR3: CASSLRQGHIQYF; DNA: TGTGCCAGCAGCTTGAGACAGGGTCACATTCAGTACTTC; size: -; V: TRBV11-3; D: TRBD1; J: TRBJ2-4
CDR3: CASSEAWPRDTQYF; DNA: TGTGCCAGCAGTGAAGCCTGGCCGAGAGATACGCAGTATTTT; size: -; V: TRBV6-1; D: -; J: TRBJ2-3
CDR3: CASREGALSGELFF; DNA: TGTGCCAGCAGGGAGGGGGCTTTATCCGGGGAGCTGTTTTTT; size: -; V: TRBV7-2; D: -; J: TRBJ2-2
CDR3: CASTLLEGQYF; DNA: TGTGCCAGCACCCTCCTGGAGGGGCAGTACTTC; size: few; V: TRBV28; D: -; J: TRBJ2-7
CDR3: CASSYLTGGTEQYF; DNA: TGTGCCAGCAGTTACCTAACGGGGGGGACCGAGCAGTACTTC; size: -; V: TRBV6-5; D: TRBD2; J: TRBJ2-7
CDR3: CASSQVFGGPYEQYF; DNA: TGCGCCAGCAGCCAAGTTTTCGGGGGACCCTACGAGCAGTACTTC; size: -; V: TRBV4-1; D: -; J: TRBJ2-7
CDR3: CASSSSTYEQYF; DNA: TGTGCCAGCTCCTCCTCGACCTACGAGCAGTACTTC; size: -; V: TRBV27; D: -; J: TRBJ2-7
CDR3: CASSKNYEQYF; DNA: TGTGCCAGCAGCAAGAACTACGAGCAGTACTTC; size: -; V: TRBV7-9; D: -; J: TRBJ2-7
CDR3: CASSPWSITTTEAFF; DNA: TGTGCCAGCAGCCCATGGTCTATCACGACCACTGAAGCTTTCTTT; size: -; V: TRBV7-6; D: -; J: TRBJ1-1
CDR3: CASRQQGAGSGELFF; DNA: TGTGCCAGTCGGCAACAGGGGGCCGGCTCCGGGGAGCTGTTTTTT; size: -; V: TRBV19; D: TRBD1; J: TRBJ2-2
CDR3: CASSPRLARGPVTDTQYF; DNA: TGTGCTAGCAGCCCCAGGCTCGCGCGGGGGCCTGTCACAGATACGCAGTATTTT; size: -; V: TRBV7-7; D: -; J: TRBJ2-3
CDR3: CASSASSAGQGPYEQYF; DNA: TGTGCCAGCAGTGCATCGTCGGCGGGACAGGGTCCCTACGAGCAGTACTTC; size: -; V: TRBV28; D: TRBD1; J: TRBJ2-7
CDR3: CASSRTSGNSYEQYF; DNA: TGTGCCAGCAGTAGAACTAGCGGAAACTCCTACGAGCAGTACTTC; size: few; V: TRBV6-5; D: TRBD2; J: TRBJ2-7
CDR3: CAWGPGVSPLHF; DNA: TGTGCCTGGGGTCCAGGGGTTTCACCCCTCCACTTT; size: once; V: TRBV30; D: -; J: TRBJ1-6
CDR3: CASSLGTGHEKLFF; DNA: TGCGCCAGCAGCTTAGGGACAGGGCATGAAAAACTGTTTTTT; size: -; V: TRBV5-1; D: TRBD1; J: TRBJ1-4
CDR3: CASSLDRQGKQYF; DNA: TGCGCCAGCAGCTTGGATCGGCAGGGAAAGCAGTACTTC; size: -; V: TRBV5-1; D: -; J: TRBJ2-7
CDR3: CASGPRGGYGYTF; DNA: TGTGCCAGCGGCCCCCGGGGTGGCTATGGCTACACCTTC; size: -; V: TRBV11-2; D: -; J: TRBJ1-2
CDR3: CASSLDRLNTEAFF; DNA: TGCGCCAGCAGCTTGGACAGATTGAACACTGAAGCTTTCTTT; size: -; V: TRBV5-1; D: -; J: TRBJ1-1
CDR3: CASSPSNGGLDTQYF; DNA: TGTGCCAGCTCACCATCTAACGGGGGCCTAGATACGCAGTATTTT; size: -; V: TRBV18; D: -; J: TRBJ2-3